Below, 14 T cell receptor beta chains from the same sample are listed, as sequenced in a study of T cells in Graves' hyperthyroidism and ophthalmopathy. Authors of the study amplified TCR beta CDR3 regions from RNA transcripts. HTBI primers were employed in a first-round RT-PCR of the TCR CDR3. TCRdb re-analysed the multiplex PCR reads in MiXCR, keeping a single row per CDR3 protein. Of roughly 200,000 distinct CDR3 sequences in the sample, 15% to 20% were seen once. Sequencing was performed on blood. The source of these receptors is a man in his forties with Graves' hyperthyroidism.

Regarding this clonotype: Compared with germline, one end of the junction differs, possibly owing to a read error. The chain links TRBV7-9 to TRBJ1-5; 7 bases are a match to TRBD1. This CDR3 comprises 13 residues. Germline CDR1 reads SEHNR; CDR2 reads FQNEAQ (reference sequence). CDR3 loop: CASSLEQGQPRHF. The CDR3 nucleotides are TGTGCCAGCAGCTTAGAACAGGGACAGCCCCGGCATTTT.

The V and J genes are TRBV7-9 and TRBJ1-2; maybe TRBD1 (5 bases). The germline V and J ends were trimmed by 2 bases and 5 bases, with 12 bases remaining between them. Germline V CDR1 and CDR2: SEHNR, FQNEAQ (reference sequence). CDR3 size: 14 residues. CDR3 DNA sequence: TGTGCCAGCAGCTTAAGCAGGGAGGGATATGGCTACACCTTC. It specifies CASSLSREGYGYTF.

This clonotype was recorded at least ten times. The chain combines TRBV11-2 with TRBJ1-3; D is perhaps TRBD1 (5 bases). Germline V gene sequence: CDR1 SGHAT, CDR2 FQNNGV. The CDR3 extends over 16 amino acids. Trimming took 5 bases from V and 6 from J, leaving 20 bases between them. The CDR3 reads CASSQGGQGTLNTIYF. CDR3 sequence (DNA): TGTGCCAGCAGCCAGGGTGGCCAGGGTACTTTAAACACCATATATTTT. Full variable domain (rest looked up from reference TRBV11-2 and TRBJ1-3): EAGVAQSPRYKIIEKRQSVAFWCNPISGHATLYWYQQILGQGPKLLIQFQNNGVVDDSQLPKDRFSAERLKGVDSTLKIQPAKLEDSAVYLCASSQGGQGTLNTIYFGEGSWLTVV.

In its sample, this clonotype was seen many times. The J gene is TRBJ2-5, the V gene TRBV2, with unresolved D. The V end was cut by 6 bases, the J end by 5 bases, with 10 bases between. CDR1 SNHLY and CDR2 FYNNEI come from the germline V gene. This CDR3 has 12 residues. CDR3 sequence (DNA): TGTGCCAGCAGCGCTCCCGCGGAGACCCAGTACTTC. It encodes CASSAPAETQYF.

The sample holds a few counts of this clonotype. This chain joins TRBV19 and TRBJ2-1, with 8 bases matching TRBD2. The CDR3 loop spans 13 amino acids. V lost 5 bases, J lost 6 bases, and 3 bases stayed unmatched. Germline CDR1 reads LNHDA; CDR2 reads SQIVND (reference sequence). The CDR3 DNA reads TGTGCCAGTAGTTCGGGAGGGCTCAATGAGCAGTTCTTC. The encoded protein is CASSSGGLNEQFF. The full variable domain, rest sourced from reference TRBV19 and TRBJ2-1, is DGGITQSPKYLFRKEGQNVTLSCEQNLNHDAMYWYRQDPGQGLRLIYYSQIVNDFQKGDIAEGYSVSREKKESFPLTVTSAQKNPTAFYLCASSSGGLNEQFFGPGTRLTVL.

This clonotype was recorded a few times. The chain is built from TRBV10-3 and TRBJ2-5, with 10 nucleotides matching TRBD2. V lost 7 bases, J lost 5 bases, and 10 bases stayed unmatched. The CDR3 has 15 amino acids. CDR1 and CDR2 from the germline V gene are ENHRY and SYGVKD. CDR3 in amino acids: CAIISLAGEGETQYF. The CDR3 DNA follows: TGTGCCATCATTTCCCTAGCGGGGGAGGGCGAGACCCAGTACTTC.

J is TRBJ2-3 and V is TRBV7-2, with D tentatively TRBD1 or TRBD2 (5 bases each). The V and J ends lost 0 bases and 8 bases respectively, with 18 bases between them. CDR1 is SGHTA and CDR2 is FQGNSA in the germline V gene. This CDR3 has 16 residues. CDR3 amino acids: CASSLASGTAGGTQYF. The CDR3 coding sequence is TGTGCCAGCAGCTTAGCCTCCGGGACGGCGGGTGGTACGCAGTATTTT.

This clonotype was recorded a few times. V and J are TRBV20-1 and TRBJ2-3, with 12 bases matching TRBD2. The CDR3 is 15 amino acids. Losses at the gene ends were 3 bases for V and 5 bases for J; bases not matched to a gene: 6. Germline V gene lookup returns CDR1 DFQATT and CDR2 SNEGSKA (reference sequence). CDR3 sequence: CSASRLAGGQDTQYF. CDR3 nucleotides: TGCAGTGCTAGTCGGCTAGCGGGGGGGCAAGATACGCAGTATTTT.

V is TRBV19 and J is TRBJ1-5; D unclear. In germline, CDR1 is LNHDA, CDR2 SQIVND (reference sequence). CDR3 length: 17 residues. Trimming left V 2 bases short and J 0 bases short, with 14 bases between. The CDR3 region is CASSIIFMDYSNQPQHF. In DNA, the CDR3 is TGTGCCAGTAGTATAATTTTCATGGATTATAGCAATCAGCCCCAGCATTTT. The whole variable domain, remainder taken from reference TRBV19 and TRBJ1-5, is DGGITQSPKYLFRKEGQNVTLSCEQNLNHDAMYWYRQDPGQGLRLIYYSQIVNDFQKGDIAEGYSVSREKKESFPLTVTSAQKNPTAFYLCASSIIFMDYSNQPQHFGDGTRLSIL.

This clonotype was detected many times. The chain is built from TRBV30 and TRBJ2-7; D call uncertain. V dropped 5 bases and J dropped 0 bases, with 11 bases sitting between them. This CDR3 is 13 amino acids long. CDR1 and CDR2 from the germline V gene are GTSNPN and SVGIG (reference sequence). Here the CDR3 DNA reads TGTGCCTGGTTTGGGTCCCCCTCCTACGAGCAGTACTTC. It translates to CAWFGSPSYEQYF. Based on the CDR3 plus reference TRBV30 and TRBJ2-7, the full variable domain is SQTIHQWPATLVQPVGSPLSLECTVEGTSNPNLYWYRQAAGRGLQLLFYSVGIGQISSEVPQNLSASRPQDRQFILSSKKLLLSDSGFYLCAWFGSPSYEQYFGPGTRLTVT.

The rearrangement links TRBV5-1 to TRBJ2-1; D is possibly TRBD1 (5 bases). V lost 0 bases and J lost 8, with 9 bases in between. CDR1 is SGHRS and CDR2 is YFSETQ in the germline V gene. The CDR3 is 13 residues long. This CDR3 reads CASSLDQGDEQFF. The CDR3 nucleotides read TGCGCCAGCAGCTTGGATCAGGGCGATGAGCAGTTCTTC.

The rearrangement links TRBV20-1 to TRBJ2-7; D remains ambiguous. The V end lost 2 bases, the J end lost 2 bases, and 7 bases lay between the germline ends. The CDR3 extends over 12 amino acids. The germline V gene encodes CDR1 DFQATT and CDR2 SNEGSKA (reference sequence). The CDR3 region has the DNA TGCAGTGCTAGACAAGCTACCTACGAGCAGTACTTC. Amino acids: CSARQATYEQYF.

This clonotype was counted ten times or more. At one end, the junction sequence differs from germline, possibly due to a read error. This chain connects TRBV6-2 or TRBV6-3 to TRBJ1-1; no definite D call. The CDR3 runs 13 residues. From germline, CDR1 is MNHEY and CDR2 SVGEGT. The CDR3 sequence is CVSSYSWRSEAFF. Written as DNA, the CDR3 is TGTGTCAGCAGTTACAGCTGGAGATCCGAAGCTTTCTTT.

This clonotype turned up a few times. This chain links TRBV19 with TRBJ2-7; D not resolved. The CDR3 runs to 13 residues. The germline gives CDR1 LNHDA, CDR2 SQIVND (reference sequence). With 5 bases removed from V and 6 bases from J, the gap between germline ends came to 14 bases. CDR3 sequence (DNA): TGTGCCAGTAGTTCCCCGATCCGTGGCGAGCAGTACTTC. Translating it yields CASSSPIRGEQYF.